This T cell receptor beta chain was retrieved from a study of graft-versus-host responses after intestinal transplantation listed by TCRdb under 2021. Turning to the overall study: Recipients received multivisceral, liver-intestinal, or isolated intestinal transplants. Every recipient was given anti-thymocyte globulin induction, then maintenance tacrolimus and steroids for approximately 3 years. Graft-versus-host and host-versus-graft alloreactive T cell clones were tracked in the graft, circulation and bone marrow after intestinal transplantation using bulk TCR-beta CDR3 sequencing. Alloreactive clones were identified by sequencing pre-transplant mixed lymphocyte reaction products and comparing these products with unstimulated pre-transplant donor and recipient T cells. A cohort of some 24 intestinal transplant recipients, including one retransplant, was enrolled, and a few patients lacking pretransplant specimens were excluded. Donor T cell macrochimerism was defined as a peak of at least 4% donor T cells among recipient peripheral blood mononuclear cells. Samples from a few later patients were sequenced in-house on an Illumina MiSeq with MiXCR processing rather than by the commercial service.

This sample's time point label indicates: cells obtained before transplantation from donor or recipient. CD3+CD4+ and CD3+CD8+ populations were FACS-sorted from unstimulated pre-transplant donor and recipient cells taken from spleen or lymph nodes. The library was obtained by the immunoSEQ multiplex PCR assay. In most patients, genomic DNA was isolated using the Qiagen DNeasy Blood and Tissue Kit and sent frozen to Adaptive Biotechnologies for TCR sequencing. High-throughput TCR-beta CDR3 sequencing of genomic DNA from most patients was performed by Adaptive Biotechnologies. The source study handled its data this way. TCR sequencing data were retrieved from Adaptive's ImmunoSEQ software for around 19 patients, whereas three other patients were processed with MiXCR and VDJtools. CD4 versus CD8 sorting errors were corrected by removing sequences found in both subsets at a frequency ratio below 5:1. CDR3 nucleotide sequences shared by donor and recipient were removed because the origin of these sequences could not be assigned. To be classed as alloreactive, a clone needed at least 2-fold expansion over unstimulated cells and a minimum CFSE-low frequency of 0.002% (template counts) or 0.001% (read counts). Clones detected in sequenced pre-transplant spleen, lymph node, or MLR CFSE-low populations of the donor or recipient were defined as mappable. Cumulative frequency of alloreactive clones was calculated as a percentage of all sequences weighted by copy number. Here the immuneACCESS table is served through TCRdb, limited to in-frame sequences with V and J called. Missing clones are a known gap in these copies; in checked studies unresolved V genes cover under half, and the rest lacks a known reason. Clone size and V and J calls were adopted from that table, with D and trimming inferred from the DNA. Present in this sample are more than 95,000 clones, roughly nine tenths of which were seen just once. Over 0.8% of the sample goes to the ten largest clones.

Compared with germline, V lacks 3 bases and J lacks 7 bases; bases without a gene match: 6. Spanning cysteine to phenylalanine, the CDR3 consists of 15 amino acids. Just the 45-base CDR3 DNA is kept, in frame starting at base 1. Based on the germline V gene, the CDR1 and CDR2 sequences are MGHRA and YSYEKL. Findings and caveats that apply to the study as a whole: GvH clones were detected in recipient bone marrow, and some appeared earlier in ileal mucosa or blood, consistent with an intestinal mucosal origin. In patients with donor T cell macrochimerism, the allografts had high GvH to HvG T cell clonal ratios. Conclusions were limited by the relatively low number and heterogeneity of intestinal transplant patients. Early after transplant, peak levels of circulating GvH clones were found to be associated with declines in HvG clones.

Worth noting for this clone: What antigen it recognizes has not been identified. Base qualities are missing; no much larger clone stands one base away.

Recombination connected TRBV4-1 to TRBJ1-2; TRBD1 fits 12 bases in the junction. This receptor was taken from a human donor who received an intestinal transplant. The specimen was unstimulated CD4+ T cells sorted from spleen or lymph node cells, collected before intestinal transplant. Read as DNA, the sequence is TGCGCCAGCAGCCAGGGACAGGGGGCTTTGGGTGGCTACACCTTC. The encoded protein is CASSQGQGALGGYTF.